This T cell receptor (beta chain) came from a study of vaccination and CD4 T cells after COVID-19. CDR3 length equals 14 residues. Losses at the gene ends were 5 bases for V and 4 bases for J; bases not matched to a gene: 6. Germline-derived CDR1 and CDR2 are SGHAT and FQNNGV. As concerns this clonotype: Its target is not known.

Once obtained from cultured CD4+ T cells, the DNA was sequenced using the Oncomine TCR Beta short-read assay. TCRdb fed the PCR reads into MiXCR, producing one record per CDR3 protein. The table lists 8,500 to 13,000 distinct CDR3 sequences, 41% of them singletons. The treatment here: approximately 11-day PBMC culture with coronavirus spike peptide pools or control peptides (ViraFEST assay). This rearrangement joins TRBV11-2 to TRBJ2-5, with 8 bases aligning to TRBD1. This TCR was recovered from a human donor who had recovered from COVID-19. The source was CD4+ T cells from blood, cultured in vitro, collected after SARS-CoV-2 vaccination. The CDR3 DNA follows: TGTGCCAGCAGCCCGGGACAGGTCGGAGAGACCCAGTACTTC. Protein sequence: CASSPGQVGETQYF.